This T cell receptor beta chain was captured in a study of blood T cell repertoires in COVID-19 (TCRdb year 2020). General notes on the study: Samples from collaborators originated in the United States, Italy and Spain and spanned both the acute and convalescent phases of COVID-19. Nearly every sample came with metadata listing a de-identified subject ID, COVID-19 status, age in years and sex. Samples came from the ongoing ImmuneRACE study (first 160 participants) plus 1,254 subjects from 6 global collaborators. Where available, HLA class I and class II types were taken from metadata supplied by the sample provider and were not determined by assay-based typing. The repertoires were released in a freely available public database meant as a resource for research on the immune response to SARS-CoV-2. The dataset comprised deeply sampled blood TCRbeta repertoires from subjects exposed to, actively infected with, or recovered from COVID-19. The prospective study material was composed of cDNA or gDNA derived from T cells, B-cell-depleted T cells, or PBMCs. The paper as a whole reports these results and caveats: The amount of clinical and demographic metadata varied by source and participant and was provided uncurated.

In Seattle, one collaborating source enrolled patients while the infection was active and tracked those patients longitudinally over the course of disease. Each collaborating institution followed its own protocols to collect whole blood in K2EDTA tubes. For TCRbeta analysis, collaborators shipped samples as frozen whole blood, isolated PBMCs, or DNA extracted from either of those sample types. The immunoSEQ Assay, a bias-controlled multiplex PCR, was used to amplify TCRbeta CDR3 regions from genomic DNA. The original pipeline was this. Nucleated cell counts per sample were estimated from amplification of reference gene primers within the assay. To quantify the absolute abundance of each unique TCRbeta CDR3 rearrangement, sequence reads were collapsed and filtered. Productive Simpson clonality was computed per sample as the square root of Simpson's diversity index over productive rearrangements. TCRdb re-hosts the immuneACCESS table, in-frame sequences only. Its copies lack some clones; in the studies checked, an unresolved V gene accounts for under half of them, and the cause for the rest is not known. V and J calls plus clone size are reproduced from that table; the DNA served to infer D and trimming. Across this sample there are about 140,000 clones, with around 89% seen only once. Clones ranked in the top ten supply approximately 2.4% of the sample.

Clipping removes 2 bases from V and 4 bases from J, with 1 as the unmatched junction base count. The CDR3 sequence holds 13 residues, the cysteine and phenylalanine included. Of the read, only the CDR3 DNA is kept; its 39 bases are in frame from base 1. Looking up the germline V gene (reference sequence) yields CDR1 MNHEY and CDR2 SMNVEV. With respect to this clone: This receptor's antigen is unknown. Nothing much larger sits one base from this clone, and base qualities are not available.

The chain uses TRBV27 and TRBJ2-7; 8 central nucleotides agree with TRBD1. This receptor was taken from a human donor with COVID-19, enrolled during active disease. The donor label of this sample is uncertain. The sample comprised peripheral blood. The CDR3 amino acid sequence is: CASSLTGGYEQYF. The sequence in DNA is TGTGCCAGCAGTTTAACAGGGGGATACGAGCAGTACTTC.